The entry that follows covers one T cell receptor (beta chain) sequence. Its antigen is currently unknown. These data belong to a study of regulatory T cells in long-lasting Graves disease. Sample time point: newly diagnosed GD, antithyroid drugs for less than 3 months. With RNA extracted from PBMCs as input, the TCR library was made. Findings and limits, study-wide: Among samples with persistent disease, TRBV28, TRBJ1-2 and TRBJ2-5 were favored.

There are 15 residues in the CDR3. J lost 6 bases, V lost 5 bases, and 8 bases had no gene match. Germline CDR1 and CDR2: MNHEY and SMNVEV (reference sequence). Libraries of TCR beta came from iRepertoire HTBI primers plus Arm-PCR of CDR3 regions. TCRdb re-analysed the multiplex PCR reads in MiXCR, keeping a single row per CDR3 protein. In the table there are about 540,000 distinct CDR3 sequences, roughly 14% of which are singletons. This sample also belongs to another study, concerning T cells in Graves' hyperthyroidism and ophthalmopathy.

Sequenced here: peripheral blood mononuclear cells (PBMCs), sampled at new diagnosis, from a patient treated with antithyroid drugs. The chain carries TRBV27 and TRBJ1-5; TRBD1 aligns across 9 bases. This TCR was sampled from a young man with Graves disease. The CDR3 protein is CASSPGTGLTQPQHF. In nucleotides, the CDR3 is TGTGCCAGCAGTCCCGGGACAGGGCTTACTCAGCCCCAGCATTTT.